This TCR beta chain was sequenced for a study of shared clonotypes between healthy human individuals. Findings and caveats of the study: The researchers took only blood, and tissue repertoires probably look different. Several donors showed sharing of approximately 4.7% of naive CD4 clonotypes.

With respect to this clone: Its antigen is unidentified.

Germline V gives CDR1 SGHNT, CDR2 YYREEE (reference sequence). This CDR3 has 14 amino acids. V was pared by 2 bases and J by 7 bases, with 5 bases of the junction left unmatched. The repertoire was sequenced with immunoSEQ multiplex PCR; TCRdb's copy has only in-frame clones and lacks some. The sample has about 660,000 clones, roughly 70% seen once. The sequenced material came from memory CD4+ T cells sorted from blood. The sample's subset: CD45RA-negative fraction. The chain recombines TRBV5-4 with TRBJ1-2; 10 bases are a match to TRBD1. The TCR originated in a woman aged 30 to 39 in good health. The CDR3 loop is CASSLKWDRGGYTF. The DNA for the CDR3 is TGTGCCAGCAGCTTAAAGTGGGACAGGGGTGGCTACACCTTC.